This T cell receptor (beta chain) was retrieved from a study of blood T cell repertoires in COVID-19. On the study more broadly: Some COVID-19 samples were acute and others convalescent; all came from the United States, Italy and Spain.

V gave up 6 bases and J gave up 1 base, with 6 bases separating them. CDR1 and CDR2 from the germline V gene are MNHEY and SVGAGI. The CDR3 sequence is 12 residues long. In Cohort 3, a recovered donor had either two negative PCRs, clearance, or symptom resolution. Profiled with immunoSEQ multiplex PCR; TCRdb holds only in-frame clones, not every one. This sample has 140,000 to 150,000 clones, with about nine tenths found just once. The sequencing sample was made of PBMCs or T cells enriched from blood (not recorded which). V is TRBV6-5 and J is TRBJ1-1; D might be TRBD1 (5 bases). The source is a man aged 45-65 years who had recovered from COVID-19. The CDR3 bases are TGTGCCAGCAGCGGGGGGAACACTGAAGCTTTCTTT. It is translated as CASSGGNTEAFF.